This T cell receptor (beta chain) was recorded in a study of shared T cell receptors in the human thymus. CDR3 length equals 15 residues. CDR1 is SGHVS and CDR2 is FQNEAQ in the germline V gene. The V segment lost 5 bases and the J segment 0 bases; nucleotides outside the gene matches: 4. Profiling relied on immunoSEQ multiplex PCR, and the TCRdb table lists in-frame clones only, not all of them. The table records 640,000 or so clones, more than 75% of them present only once. This sample also appeared in a second study, on human thymus T cells.

The specimen was thymocytes. The receptor's source is a boy under two years old with a congenital heart defect. J is TRBJ2-7 and V is TRBV7-8; 10 bases align to TRBD1. The CDR3 reads CASSEDRGHSYEQYF. The DNA of the CDR3 is TGTGCCAGCAGCGAAGACAGGGGGCACTCCTACGAGCAGTACTTC.